Below, 32 T cell receptor beta chains from the same sample are listed, as sequenced in a study of T-cell memory formation after mild COVID-19. TCRdb itself ran the 5' RACE reads through MiXCR, one entry per CDR3 protein. This repertoire shows roughly 280,000 distinct CDR3 sequences, 7% to 10% found once; its top ten account for 22%. The sequencing input was PBMCs or a T cell subset sorted from them (not recorded which). These receptors all stem from a young man who had mild COVID-19 (a few samples of this study predate the infection). Cell type and time point are not known.

This clonotype was detected many times. The V gene is TRBV12-3 or TRBV12-4, the J gene TRBJ2-5; 12 nucleotides line up with TRBD2. Trimming removed 5 bases from V and 9 bases from J; junction bases left unmatched: 7. The CDR3 has 14 amino acids. The CDR3 loop is CASSPTSGGLAQYF. CDR3 DNA: TGTGCCAGCAGTCCGACTAGCGGGGGTTTGGCCCAGTACTTC.

This clonotype was counted a few times. V gene TRBV6-5 combines with J gene TRBJ1-4, with TRBD1 identical over 10 bases. Unmatched junction bases numbered 7, after V lost 5 bases and J lost 10 bases. The CDR3 runs 14 residues. Germline CDR1 and CDR2: MNHEY and SVGAGI. The CDR3 DNA reads as TGTGCCAGCAGTACGCGACAGGGGGCCGGAAAACTGTTTTTT. Translation: CASSTRQGAGKLFF.

This clonotype was detected only a few times. The chain recombines TRBV9 with TRBJ2-3; 10 positions agree with TRBD2. After removal of 4 bases from V and 0 bases from J, the junction contained 11 bases not matched to a gene. CDR1 SGDLS and CDR2 YYNGEE come from the germline V gene. The CDR3 loop spans 18 amino acids. This CDR3 is CASSSQGAGGLSTDTQYF. The CDR3 DNA is TGTGCCAGCAGCTCACAGGGAGCGGGGGGGCTTAGCACAGATACGCAGTATTTT.

V usage is TRBV20-1 and J usage is TRBJ2-7, with a tentative D call TRBD2 (5 bases). The CDR3 has 14 amino acids. The V end was cut by 4 bases, the J end by 0 bases, with 13 bases between. CDR1 and CDR2 (germline): DFQATT, SNEGSKA (reference sequence). CDR3 residues: CSATKPGSSYEQYF. The CDR3 DNA reads TGCAGTGCTACAAAGCCGGGGAGCTCCTACGAGCAGTACTTC.

The CDR3 coding sequence is TGTGCCAGTAGAAAGGGGGCAACTAATGAAAAACTGTTTTTT. The encoded protein is CASRKGATNEKLFF. This sequence joins TRBV19 and TRBJ1-4; D might be TRBD1 (6 bases). The germline CDR1 and CDR2 sequences are LNHDA and SQIVND (reference sequence). The CDR3 is 14 residues long. V lost 6 bases, J lost 0 bases, and 8 bases lay in between.

This clonotype occurred a few times. CDR3 bases: TGTGCCAGCTCACCTCAGGGAGACGAGCCCCAGCATTTT. Translated: CASSPQGDEPQHF. The chain joins TRBV18 to TRBJ1-5, with D perhaps TRBD1 (5 bases). This CDR3 has 13 residues. Germline V gene data show CDR1 as KGHSH and CDR2 as LQKENI. Trimming shortened V by 3 bases and J by 8 bases, and 11 bases separated the two germline ends.

This clonotype was counted between two and nine times. V gene TRBV6-5 combines with J gene TRBJ2-4; 9 bases are a match to TRBD2. This CDR3 comprises 14 residues. CDR1 is MNHEY and CDR2 is SVGAGI in the germline V gene. Trimming removed 8 bases from V and 11 bases from J; junction bases left unmatched: 13. CDR3 coding DNA: TGTGCCAGCCGTCAGGGGCTCCAGCGGGGGGTTCAGTACTTC. Translating it yields CASRQGLQRGVQYF.

This clonotype appeared many times. V is TRBV18 and J is TRBJ2-5; either TRBD1 or TRBD2 may supply D (5 bases each). From germline, CDR1 is KGHSH and CDR2 LQKENI. This CDR3 is 14 amino acids long. V shed 8 bases and J shed 1 base, with 14 bases lying between them. The DNA for the CDR3 is TGTGCCAGCAGCCCCGGGACGGCCCAAGAGACCCAGTACTTC. Translated, it gives CASSPGTAQETQYF.

This clonotype was seen repeatedly, ten times or more. This chain joins TRBV3-1 and TRBJ2-5; the D is unclear. The CDR3 runs 14 residues. Germline loops: CDR1 LGHDT, CDR2 YNNKEL (reference sequence). The V end lost 0 bases, the J end lost 4 bases, and 9 bases lay between the germline ends. CDR3 protein: CASSQDLGRETQYF. Here the CDR3 DNA reads TGTGCCAGCAGCCAAGATCTGGGTCGAGAGACCCAGTACTTC.

This clonotype was counted a few times. The J gene is TRBJ2-6, the V gene TRBV15, with 7 nucleotides matching TRBD1. The length of the CDR3 is 18 residues. J lost 0 bases, V lost 0 bases, and 5 bases had no gene match. CDR1 LNHNV and CDR2 YYDKDF come from the germline V gene (reference sequence). The CDR3 is CATSREEGAASGANVLTF. In DNA form, the CDR3 reads TGTGCCACCAGCAGAGAAGAGGGGGCCGCCTCTGGGGCCAACGTCCTGACTTTC.

In this sample, this clonotype turned up many times. The chain recombines TRBV7-3 with TRBJ2-3; 11 nucleotides align to TRBD2. The CDR3 contains 13 residues. With 6 bases clipped from V and 5 bases from J, the junction kept 1 base outside the gene matches. Germline lookup yields CDR1 SGHTA and CDR2 FQGTGA. The CDR3 reads CASSTSGGDTQYF. The DNA of the CDR3 is TGTGCCAGCAGTACTAGCGGGGGAGATACGCAGTATTTT.

This clonotype appeared a few times. The V and J genes are TRBV4-2 and TRBJ1-2; 10 nucleotides line up with TRBD1. With 1 base clipped from V and 3 bases from J, the junction kept 8 bases outside the gene matches. From germline, CDR1 is LGHNA and CDR2 YNFKEQ. The CDR3 consists of 17 residues. The CDR3 protein is CASSQVVTGGADYGYTF. CDR3 nucleotides: TGTGCCAGCAGCCAAGTCGTGACAGGGGGCGCAGACTATGGCTACACCTTC.

In this sample, this clonotype turned up many times. The chain joins TRBV5-1 to TRBJ1-2; the D gene is possibly TRBD1 (6 bases). Germline V gene sequence: CDR1 SGHRS, CDR2 YFSETQ. V was shortened by 2 bases and J by 1 base, with 12 bases between the two germline ends. CDR3 length: 15 amino acids. The CDR3 nucleotides read TGCGCCAGCAGCTTTACCGGGACATATAACTATGGCTACACCTTC. As protein: CASSFTGTYNYGYTF.

The chain employs TRBV7-8 and TRBJ1-5; 7 nucleotides match TRBD1. Per the germline V gene, CDR1 is SGHVS and CDR2 is FQNEAQ. After removal of 4 bases from V and 4 bases from J, the junction contained 4 bases not matched to a gene. CDR3 length equals 14 residues. CDR3 sequence reads: CASSWTGRNQPQHF. CDR3 nucleotide sequence: TGTGCCAGCAGCTGGACAGGCCGTAATCAGCCCCAGCATTTT.

This clonotype was detected many times. The junction departs from germline at one end; a sequencing error may be responsible. This chain connects TRBV4-2 to TRBJ2-1, with 9 bases identical to TRBD1. Germline-derived CDR1 and CDR2 are LGHNA and YNFKEQ. The CDR3 covers 17 residues. CDR3 protein: CASSQVGGQGLPNGQFF. The CDR3 bases are TGTGCCAGCAGCCAAGTGGGGGGACAGGGCCTCCCTAATGGGCAGTTCTTC.

In its sample, this clonotype was seen a few times. This sequence joins TRBV5-1 and TRBJ1-4; a weak D match, TRBD1 (5 bases). The germline gives CDR1 SGHRS, CDR2 YFSETQ. Trimming cost V 0 bases and J 3 bases, with 12 bases left between them. The CDR3 consists of 16 residues. In DNA, the CDR3 is TGCGCCAGCAGCTTGGGGGACCTCCCGCCTAATGAAAAACTGTTTTTT. It codes for CASSLGDLPPNEKLFF.

The chain has TRBV6-1 and TRBJ1-5; TRBD1 is a possible D gene (6 bases). Per the germline V gene, CDR1 is MNHNS and CDR2 is SASEGT. CDR3 size: 16 residues. With 6 bases removed from V and 6 bases from J, the gap between germline ends came to 21 bases. CDR3 bases: TGTGCCAGCAGGGGATTGAGCGGGGGCATAAGTCAGCCCCAGCATTTT. It is translated as CASRGLSGGISQPQHF.

This clonotype was counted a few times. This chain connects TRBV7-2 to TRBJ2-7, with 9 positions matching TRBD2. The CDR3 is 13 residues long. Germline CDR1 reads SGHTA; CDR2 reads FQGNSA. V was clipped by 3 bases and J by 7 bases; unmatched bases: 4. The CDR3 region is CASSFGLAKEQYV. CDR3 DNA sequence: TGTGCCAGCAGCTTTGGACTAGCGAAAGAGCAGTACGTC.

This chain connects TRBV6-1 to TRBJ1-3; D call uncertain. V was clipped by 3 bases and J by 11 bases, with 11 bases between them. The CDR3 is 12 residues long. Germline loops: CDR1 MNHNS, CDR2 SASEGT. CDR3 nucleotide sequence: TGTGCCAGCAGTGACGACCCGAGGGCCATATATTTT. This encodes CASSDDPRAIYF.

The rearrangement uses TRBV7-9 and TRBJ2-5; 11 nucleotides align to TRBD2. V was pared by 5 bases and J by 0 bases, with 5 bases of the junction left unmatched. CDR1 and CDR2 from the germline V gene are SEHNR and FQNEAQ (reference sequence). The CDR3 spans 16 residues. This CDR3 is CASSRRGLADQETQYF. CDR3 DNA: TGTGCCAGCAGCCGCCGGGGACTAGCGGACCAAGAGACCCAGTACTTC.

This clonotype has a handful of counts. This sequence joins TRBV6-5 and TRBJ1-2, with 7 nucleotides matching TRBD1. Unmatched junction bases numbered 16, after V lost 2 bases and J lost 4 bases. This CDR3 spans 18 amino acids. The germline V gene encodes CDR1 MNHEY and CDR2 SVGAGI. CDR3 nucleotides: TGTGCCAGCAGTTACCACCCCCCGGGACAGCCCCGTGGCTATGGCTACACCTTC. Translating gives CASSYHPPGQPRGYGYTF.

With regard to this clonotype: The germline gene is not matched at one end of the junction; a read error may be the cause. The rearrangement uses TRBV5-1 and TRBJ2-4; D gene uncertain. Germline lookup yields CDR1 SGHRS and CDR2 YFSETQ. The CDR3 covers 13 residues. The CDR3 region is CASSLRRGPVEDF. Here the CDR3 DNA reads TGCGCCAGCAGCTTGAGGCGAGGTCCTGTCGAGGACTTC.

This clonotype has just a few counts. The chain joins TRBV11-3 to TRBJ2-2; 7 positions match TRBD1. The CDR3 runs 15 residues. The V gene's germline CDR1 is SGHNT and CDR2 YENEEA. V trimming: 5 bases; J trimming: 3 bases; junction bases outside the gene matches: 6. DNA of the CDR3: TGTGCCAGCAGCGCGGCCCAGGGGGACACCGGGGAGCTGTTTTTT. Protein product: CASSAAQGDTGELFF.

Ten or more counts support this clonotype. The gene calls are TRBV10-3 and TRBJ2-7; D might be TRBD2 (6 bases). V was trimmed by 5 bases and J by 2 bases, leaving 7 bases between them. The CDR3 is made up of 12 amino acids. Germline CDR1 reads ENHRY; CDR2 reads SYGVKD. The CDR3 region is CAISSGAYEQYF. The CDR3 bases are TGTGCCATCAGTTCGGGGGCCTACGAGCAGTACTTC.

The chain is built from TRBV29-1 and TRBJ1-1; D is ambiguous. V lost 3 bases, J lost 6 bases, and 14 bases lay in between. Germline V gene lookup returns CDR1 SQVTM and CDR2 ANQGSEA. The CDR3 extends over 13 amino acids. The CDR3 DNA follows: TGCAGCGTTGAGGAGGTCCTGCGCCCTGAAGCTTTCTTT. Translation: CSVEEVLRPEAFF.

This chain connects TRBV20-1 to TRBJ2-7; perhaps D is TRBD1 or TRBD2 (6 bases each). Trimming removed 6 bases at V and 6 bases at J, with 15 bases between. Germline V gene lookup returns CDR1 DFQATT and CDR2 SNEGSKA (reference sequence). The CDR3 is 12 amino acids. CDR3 nucleotides: TGCAGTGCCCCCGGGGGCGGGGCCGAGCAGTACGTC. Amino acids: CSAPGGGAEQYV.

This clonotype was observed many times. The rearrangement uses TRBV12-3 or TRBV12-4 and TRBJ2-5; TRBD2 is a possible D gene (6 bases). The CDR3 loop spans 15 amino acids. V was shortened by 10 bases and J by 7 bases, with 25 bases between the two germline ends. Here the CDR3 DNA reads TGTGCCACAAGTCCGGGACGGGGGAGAGGGGTGACCCAGTACTTC. Residues: CATSPGRGRGVTQYF.

V usage is TRBV7-8 and J usage is TRBJ2-3; 10 nucleotides match TRBD1. The CDR3 runs to 16 residues. The V gene end was trimmed by 4 bases and the J gene end by 2 bases; junction bases not matched to a gene: 6. Germline values: CDR1 SGHVS, CDR2 FQNEAQ. CDR3 in DNA: TGTGCCAGCAGCTCCAGGACAGGGGGAATCACAGATACGCAGTATTTT. It specifies CASSSRTGGITDTQYF.

In this sample, this clonotype turned up a few times. The V and J genes are TRBV11-2 and TRBJ2-6; tentative D call: TRBD2 (6 bases). Germline CDR1 is SGHAT and CDR2 is FQNNGV. The CDR3 consists of 15 residues. Trimming cost V 5 bases and J 2 bases, with 10 bases left between them. The CDR3 is CASSTRGAGANVLTF. CDR3 nucleotides: TGTGCCAGCAGCACGCGGGGAGCTGGGGCCAACGTCCTGACTTTC.

This clonotype was seen a few times. The rearrangement links TRBV10-3 to TRBJ2-3, with a possible D match to TRBD2 (6 bases). This CDR3 is built from 15 residues. Germline CDR1 reads ENHRY; CDR2 reads SYGVKD. Trimming stripped 1 base from V and 0 bases from J, with 8 bases between. CDR3: CAISELGGSTDTQYF. DNA for the CDR3: TGTGCCATCAGTGAGTTGGGGGGAAGCACAGATACGCAGTATTTT.

The chain employs TRBV5-1 and TRBJ1-1, with D maybe TRBD1 (5 bases). Trimming shortened V by 0 bases and J by 6 bases, and 15 bases separated the two germline ends. Germline loops: CDR1 SGHRS, CDR2 YFSETQ. CDR3 length: 15 amino acids. The CDR3 region is CASSLGPQGNPEAFF. For the CDR3, the DNA is TGCGCCAGCAGCTTGGGGCCCCAGGGTAACCCTGAAGCTTTCTTT.

The rearrangement joins TRBV6-1 to TRBJ1-4, with D unclear. Germline CDR1 reads MNHNS; CDR2 reads SASEGT. The germline V and J ends were trimmed by 6 bases and 8 bases, with 10 bases remaining between them. This CDR3 has 12 residues. CDR3 residues: CASRRGEEKLFF. Written as DNA, the CDR3 is TGTGCCAGCAGACGTGGGGAGGAAAAACTGTTTTTT.